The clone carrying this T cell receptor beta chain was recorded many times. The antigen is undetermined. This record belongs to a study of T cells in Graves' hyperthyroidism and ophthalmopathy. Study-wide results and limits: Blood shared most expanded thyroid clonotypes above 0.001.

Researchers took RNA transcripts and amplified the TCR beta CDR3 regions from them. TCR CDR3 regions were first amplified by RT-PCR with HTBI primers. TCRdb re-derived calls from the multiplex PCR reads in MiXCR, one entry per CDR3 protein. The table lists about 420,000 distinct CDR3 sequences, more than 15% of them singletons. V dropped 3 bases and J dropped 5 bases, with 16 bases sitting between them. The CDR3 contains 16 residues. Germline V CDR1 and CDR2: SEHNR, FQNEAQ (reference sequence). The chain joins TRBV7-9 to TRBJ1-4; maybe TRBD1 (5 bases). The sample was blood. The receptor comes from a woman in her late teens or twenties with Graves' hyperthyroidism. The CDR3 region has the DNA TGTGCCAGCAGCTTGGGACCGCGTTCCCAGAATGAAAAACTGTTTTTT. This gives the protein CASSLGPRSQNEKLFF. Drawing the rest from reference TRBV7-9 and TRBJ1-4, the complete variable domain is DTGVSQNPRHKITKRGQNVTFRCDPISEHNRLYWYRQTLGQGPEFLTYFQNEAQLEKSRLLSDRFSAERPKGSFSTLEIQRTEQGDSAMYLCASSLGPRSQNEKLFFGSGTQLSVL.